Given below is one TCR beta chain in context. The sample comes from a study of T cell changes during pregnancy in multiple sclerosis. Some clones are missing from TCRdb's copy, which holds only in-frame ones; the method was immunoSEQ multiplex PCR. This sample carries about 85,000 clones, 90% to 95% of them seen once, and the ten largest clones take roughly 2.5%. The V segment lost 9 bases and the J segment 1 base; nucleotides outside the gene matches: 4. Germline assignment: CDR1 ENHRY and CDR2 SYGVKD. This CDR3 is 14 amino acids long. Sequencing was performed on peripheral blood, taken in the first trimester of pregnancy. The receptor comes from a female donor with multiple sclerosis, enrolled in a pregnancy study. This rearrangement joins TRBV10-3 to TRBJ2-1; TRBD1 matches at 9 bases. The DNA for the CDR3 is TGTGCCATAACCGGGACAGGGTCCTACAATGAGCAGTTCTTC. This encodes CAITGTGSYNEQFF.